A single sample is the source of the 3 T cell receptor beta chains below, sequenced in a study of somatic mutations in cytotoxic T cells in rheumatoid arthritis. TCRdb's table, derived via immunoSEQ multiplex PCR, lists solely in-frame clones and lacks some. The data show about 23,000 clones, 78% seen once. Sequencing was carried out using CD8+ T cells sorted from blood. These receptors were collected from an adult with rheumatoid arthritis.

This chain connects TRBV7-9 to TRBJ2-1; D is ambiguous. The germline gives CDR1 SEHNR, CDR2 FQNEAQ (reference sequence). The V end was cut by 2 bases, the J end by 10 bases, with 6 bases between. This CDR3 has 11 amino acids. The CDR3 loop is CASSLFWEQFF. For the CDR3, the DNA is TGTGCCAGCAGCTTATTCTGGGAGCAGTTCTTC.

The J gene is TRBJ1-5, the V gene TRBV4-3; 9 nucleotides line up with TRBD1. Germline V lookup: CDR1 LGHNA, CDR2 YSLEER. This CDR3 is built from 15 residues. J lost 4 bases, V lost 5 bases, and 6 bases had no gene match. In DNA form, the CDR3 reads TGCGCCAGCAGCTCTATACAGGGGGCTAATCAGCCCCAGCATTTT. Its protein product is CASSSIQGANQPQHF.

CDR3 sequence: CASSLGAGLTDTQYF. CDR3 DNA: TGCGCCAGCAGCTTGGGGGCGGGCCTCACAGATACGCAGTATTTT. This rearrangement joins TRBV5-1 to TRBJ2-3; a possible D gene is TRBD2 (5 bases). Germline V gene lookup returns CDR1 SGHRS and CDR2 YFSETQ. The length of the CDR3 is 15 residues. V shed 0 bases and J shed 2 bases, with 10 bases lying between them.